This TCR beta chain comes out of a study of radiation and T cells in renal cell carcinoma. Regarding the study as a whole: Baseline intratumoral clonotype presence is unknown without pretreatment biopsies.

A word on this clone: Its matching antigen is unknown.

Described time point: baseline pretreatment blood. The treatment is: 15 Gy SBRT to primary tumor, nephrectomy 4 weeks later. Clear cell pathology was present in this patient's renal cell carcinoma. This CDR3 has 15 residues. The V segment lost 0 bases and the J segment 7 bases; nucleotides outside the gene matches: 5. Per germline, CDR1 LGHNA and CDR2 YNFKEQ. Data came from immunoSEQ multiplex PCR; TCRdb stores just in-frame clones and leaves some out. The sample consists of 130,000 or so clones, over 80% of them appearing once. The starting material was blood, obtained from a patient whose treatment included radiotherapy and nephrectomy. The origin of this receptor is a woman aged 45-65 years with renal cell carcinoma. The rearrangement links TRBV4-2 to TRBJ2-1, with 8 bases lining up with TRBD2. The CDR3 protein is CASSQENGRENEQFF. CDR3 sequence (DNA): TGTGCCAGCAGCCAAGAGAACGGGAGGGAAAATGAGCAGTTCTTC.